This T cell receptor beta chain was captured by sequencing in a study of cytomegalovirus exposure and HLA in healthy donors. Primers included in the PCR were 60 Vbeta and 13 Jbeta primers. Produced via immunoSEQ multiplex PCR; TCRdb's table is partial and in-frame only. The sample has fewer than 250,000 clones, approximately 78% seen once. Per germline, CDR1 LGHNA and CDR2 YNFKEQ. Trimming left V 4 bases short and J 6 bases short, with 15 bases between. The CDR3 is made up of 15 amino acids. This chain uses TRBV4-2 with TRBJ2-2; D possibly corresponds to TRBD1 (6 bases). The sequenced material came from PBMCs. The source is a young woman in good health and CMV-seropositive. This chain's CDR3 is CASSRGSGEAGELFF. The CDR3 DNA follows: TGTGCCAGCAGCCGAGGGTCAGGGGAAGCCGGGGAGCTGTTTTTT.